Shown below are 13 T cell receptor beta chains from a single sample sequenced in a study of T cells in Graves' hyperthyroidism and ophthalmopathy. Amplified TCR beta CDR3 regions derived from RNA transcripts. An initial round of RT-PCR targeting the TCR CDR3 relied on the HTBI primer set. TCRdb processed the multiplex PCR reads anew with MiXCR; each CDR3 protein has one entry. This sample carries roughly 710,000 distinct CDR3 sequences, roughly a third of them seen once, and the ten largest clones take less than 35%. The sample was blood. The receptors were gathered from a woman between 35 and 50 years old with Graves' hyperthyroidism.

This chain joins TRBV29-1 and TRBJ1-1; TRBD1 matches at 9 bases. CDR3 length: 14 amino acids. The V gene's germline CDR1 is SQVTM and CDR2 ANQGSEA. V lost 3 bases to trimming and J lost 5 bases; unmatched junction nucleotides: 7. CDR3 DNA: TGCAGCGTTGAGGTACAGGGGGCGTGGACTGAAGCTTTCTTT. Amino acids: CSVEVQGAWTEAFF.

This chain connects TRBV7-9 to TRBJ1-4; D unresolved. Germline V gene sequence: CDR1 SEHNR, CDR2 FQNEAQ (reference sequence). The CDR3 consists of 13 residues. V lost 5 bases and J lost 9, with 13 bases in between. CDR3 DNA: TGTGCCAGCAGCATACAATTAACGAAAAAACTGTTTTTT. Translating it yields CASSIQLTKKLFF.

V usage is TRBV4-3 and J usage is TRBJ1-1, with D possibly being TRBD1 (6 bases). The ends were cut back, 1 base at V and 3 bases at J, with 12 bases in the middle. This CDR3 has 15 residues. The germline gives CDR1 LGHNA, CDR2 YSLEER. The CDR3 is CASSQAWGADTEAFF. CDR3 in DNA: TGCGCCAGCAGCCAAGCGTGGGGGGCGGACACTGAAGCTTTCTTT.

This clonotype has a count of ten or more. Here the CDR3 DNA reads TGTGCCAGCAGCTTACGGCGGGGGGGTTTCGAGACCCAGTACTTC. Its protein is CASSLRRGGFETQYF. V usage is TRBV7-9 and J usage is TRBJ2-5, with 9 nucleotides matching TRBD2. Trimming took 2 bases from V and 5 from J; bases not matched to a gene: 6. Looked up from germline, CDR1 is SEHNR and CDR2 is FQNEAQ (reference sequence). This CDR3 is built from 15 residues.

This clonotype was detected ten times or more. The rearrangement links TRBV6-5 to TRBJ1-6; weak D call: TRBD1 (6 bases). The CDR3 extends over 15 amino acids. Germline loops: CDR1 MNHEY, CDR2 SVGAGI. The V end was cut by 2 bases, the J end by 5 bases, with 10 bases between. The CDR3 region has the DNA TGTGCCAGCAGTTACGTGGACAGAAATAATTCACCCCTCCACTTT. This encodes CASSYVDRNNSPLHF.

This clonotype was observed once. This chain joins TRBV7-2 and TRBJ2-5, with 7 nucleotides matching TRBD1. CDR3 length: 16 amino acids. V was clipped by 4 bases and J by 9 bases; unmatched bases: 17. Germline assignment: CDR1 SGHTA and CDR2 FQGNSA. As DNA, the CDR3 is TGTGCCAGCAGCTCAAGGACAGGATTAAGCAATCAGCCCCAGTACTTC. This sequence encodes CASSSRTGLSNQPQYF.

This clonotype has a handful of counts. V usage is TRBV20-1 and J usage is TRBJ2-7; 12 positions match TRBD2. The CDR3 contains 17 residues. V shed 5 bases and J 5 bases; nucleotides not matched to a gene: 16. Germline values: CDR1 DFQATT, CDR2 SNEGSKA (reference sequence). CDR3 sequence: CSASNPTSGGEWDEQYF. In DNA, the CDR3 is TGCAGTGCTTCAAACCCGACTAGCGGGGGAGAGTGGGACGAGCAGTACTTC.

The chain has TRBV10-3 and TRBJ2-2; D unresolved. This CDR3 comprises 16 residues. The germline gives CDR1 ENHRY, CDR2 SYGVKD. V lost 3 bases to trimming and J lost 11 bases, with 22 bases between them. The CDR3 nucleotides read TGTGCCATCAGTGACCCAACACCCATTGGACGAGGTGAGCTGTTTTTT. Its protein product is CAISDPTPIGRGELFF.

The V gene is TRBV7-9, the J gene TRBJ1-1; D is unresolved. V was pared by 11 bases and J by 0 bases, with 16 bases between. The CDR3 totals 14 residues. Germline assignment: CDR1 SEHNR and CDR2 FQNEAQ (reference sequence). DNA for the CDR3: TGTGCCTGGAATGCTATACACATGAACACTGAAGCTTTCTTT. It yields the protein CAWNAIHMNTEAFF.

The chain uses TRBV24-1 and TRBJ1-5, with D unclear. The CDR3 runs 14 residues. The germline CDR1 and CDR2 sequences are KGHDR and SFDVKD. The V and J ends lost 9 bases and 2 bases respectively, with 13 bases between them. The CDR3 here is CATGAGIGNQPQHF. The DNA of the CDR3 is TGTGCCACCGGAGCGGGGATTGGCAATCAGCCCCAGCATTTT.

The V call is TRBV6-2 or TRBV6-3, the J call TRBJ2-7; D perhaps matches TRBD1 (6 bases). This CDR3 has 13 amino acids. The germline V gene has CDR1 MNHEY and CDR2 SVGEGT. V lost 5 bases and J 3 bases, leaving 11 bases between the germline ends. In DNA, the CDR3 is TGTGCCAGCAGTCACCGGGACAACTACGAGCAGTACTTC. This codes for CASSHRDNYEQYF.

The chain recombines TRBV5-5 with TRBJ2-5; 8 positions match TRBD1. Germline V lookup: CDR1 SGHKS, CDR2 YYEKEE (reference sequence). With 1 base clipped from V and 4 bases from J, the junction kept 6 bases outside the gene matches. This CDR3 region has 15 residues. CDR3 amino acids: CASSLLATGVETQYF. The CDR3 coding sequence is TGTGCCAGCAGCTTGCTGGCGACAGGGGTAGAGACCCAGTACTTC.

On this clonotype: The germline gene is not matched at one end of the junction; a read error may be the cause. The chain uses TRBV7-9 and TRBJ2-1; D unresolved. Germline assignment: CDR1 SEHNR and CDR2 FQNEAQ (reference sequence). The CDR3 contains 11 residues. CDR3 sequence reads: CASSRGEEQLF. The CDR3 nucleotides read TGTGCCAGCAGTCGAGGCGAGGAGCAGCTCTTC.